The 22 T cell receptor beta chains presented below share a single source sample, sequenced in a study of T cells in Graves' hyperthyroidism and ophthalmopathy. Amplification targeted TCR beta CDR3 regions from RNA transcripts. First-round RT-PCR targeting the TCR CDR3 was performed with the HTBI primer set. TCRdb fed the multiplex PCR reads into MiXCR, producing one record per CDR3 protein. The sample includes some 510,000 distinct CDR3 sequences, around 20% seen only once; the top ten take around 27%. The sample was blood. The receptor source for this set is a man aged 18 to 35 with Graves' hyperthyroidism.

V and J are TRBV7-2 and TRBJ1-3, with TRBD1 matching over 8 bases. Trimming took 3 bases from V and 0 from J; bases not matched to a gene: 7. Germline V CDR1 and CDR2: SGHTA, FQGNSA. The CDR3 extends over 17 amino acids. The DNA of the CDR3 is TGTGCCAGCAGCTTTGCAGGGGGCATTCTCTCTGGAAACACCATATATTTT. This sequence encodes CASSFAGGILSGNTIYF.

This clonotype was seen ten or more times. The chain uses TRBV6-1 and TRBJ1-6; D possibly corresponds to TRBD1 (5 bases). Germline assignment: CDR1 MNHNS and CDR2 SASEGT. The CDR3 is 14 residues long. Trimming left V 4 bases short and J 7 bases short, with 11 bases between. The CDR3 sequence is CASSGQGFNSPLHF. In DNA form, the CDR3 reads TGTGCCAGCAGTGGTCAGGGCTTCAATTCACCCCTCCACTTT.

This clonotype was recorded at least ten times. The chain links TRBV12-3 or TRBV12-4 to TRBJ2-7; 8 bases match TRBD2. J was trimmed by 3 bases and V by 2 bases; bases with no gene match: 18. The CDR3 totals 19 residues. The CDR3 DNA reads TGTGCCAGCAGTTTAATCCGGCCGGGACTAGGAGCCTCAATCTACGAGCAGTACTTC. Translating it yields CASSLIRPGLGASIYEQYF.

This clonotype was counted many times. The chain links TRBV5-1 to TRBJ2-5; D is perhaps TRBD2 (5 bases). Trimming removed 1 base from V and 2 bases from J, with 12 bases in between. Germline loops: CDR1 SGHRS, CDR2 YFSETQ. The CDR3 covers 15 residues. DNA of the CDR3: TGCGCCAGCAGCTTGTTCGGACTCCCTCAAGAGACCCAGTACTTC. Translation: CASSLFGLPQETQYF.

This clonotype appeared many times. The chain carries TRBV29-1 and TRBJ1-1; TRBD1 matches 9 bases. The CDR3 runs to 12 residues. J was trimmed by 5 bases and V by 6 bases; bases with no gene match: 4. CDR1 SQVTM and CDR2 ANQGSEA come from the germline V gene. CDR3 region: CSVGQGGTEAFF. The CDR3 nucleotides read TGCAGCGTGGGACAGGGAGGGACTGAAGCTTTCTTT. Together with reference TRBV29-1 and TRBJ1-1, the CDR3 gives the full variable domain: SAVISQKPSRDICQRGTSLTIQCQVDSQVTMMFWYRQQPGQSLTLIATANQGSEATYESGFVIDKFPISRPNLTFSTLTVSNMSPEDSSIYLCSVGQGGTEAFFGQGTRLTVV.

DNA of the CDR3: TGTGCCCTGAGGGGTGGCACTGAAGCTTTCTTT. Translation: CALRGGTEAFF. V gene TRBV28 combines with J gene TRBJ1-1; D perhaps matches TRBD1 (5 bases). Germline values: CDR1 MDHEN, CDR2 SYDVKM. CDR3 length equals 11 residues. The ends were cut back, 11 bases at V and 4 bases at J, with 11 bases in the middle.

Remarks on this clonotype: The final CDR3 position lacks the conserved phenylalanine or tryptophan, pointing to a likely read error. The limits of the CDR3 on the DNA are not certain, so only TCRdb's listed CDR3 is given. The V gene is TRBV28, the J gene TRBJ1-1; the table's D call TRBD1 went unverified against the DNA. Germline V gives CDR1 MDHEN, CDR2 SYDVKM. Counting both end residues, the CDR3 totals 16 amino acids. This CDR3 is CASSLLGIGGNTEACL.

This clonotype was detected many times. The chain uses TRBV4-1 and TRBJ1-1; no reliable D call. This CDR3 is 14 amino acids long. Trimming cost V 1 base and J 1 base, with 7 bases left between them. Germline lookup yields CDR1 MGHRA and CDR2 YSYEKL. The CDR3 reads CASSQVQTNTEAFF. The CDR3 coding sequence is TGCGCCAGCAGCCAAGTACAGACGAACACTGAAGCTTTCTTT.

V is TRBV5-1 and J is TRBJ1-2; 9 bases match TRBD1. V lost 4 bases, J lost 4 bases, and 5 bases stayed unmatched. Per germline, CDR1 SGHRS and CDR2 YFSETQ. This CDR3 comprises 14 residues. The CDR3 coding sequence is TGCGCCAGCAGCCGGGACAGGGCGGCCTATGGCTACACCTTC. Its protein is CASSRDRAAYGYTF.

This clonotype was picked up many times. The junction does not match germline at one end; this may be a read error. This rearrangement joins TRBV2 to TRBJ1-1; D not resolved. Per the germline V gene, CDR1 is SNHLY and CDR2 is FYNNEI. CDR3 size: 18 residues. This chain's CDR3 is CTSSELFPEFPTGTEAFF. For the CDR3, the DNA is TGTACCAGCAGTGAGTTATTTCCGGAGTTTCCCACGGGGACTGAAGCTTTCTTT.

This clonotype was seen repeatedly, ten times or more. V usage is TRBV28 and J usage is TRBJ2-4; the match to TRBD2 covers 12 bases. This CDR3 contains 15 residues. The trim removed 10 bases at V and 3 bases at J, leaving 7 bases unmatched. CDR1 MDHEN and CDR2 SYDVKM come from the germline V gene. This CDR3 is CATRALAGGKNIQYF. The CDR3, as DNA: TGTGCCACCCGAGCACTAGCGGGGGGCAAAAACATTCAGTACTTC.

A note on this clonotype: A much larger clonotype is one base distant, so this may be a read error. The V and J genes are TRBV7-9 and TRBJ1-1, with 10 bases matching TRBD1. Germline-derived CDR1 and CDR2 are SEHNR and FQNEAQ (reference sequence). This CDR3 is built from 15 residues. The CDR3 region is CASSSSDRGNSEAFF. CDR3 sequence (DNA): TGTGCCAGCAGCTCTTCGGACAGGGGGAACTCTGAAGCTTTCTTT. Looking up the rest from reference TRBV7-9 and TRBJ1-1 gives the full variable domain: DTGVSQNPRHKITKRGQNVTFRCDPISEHNRLYWYRQTLGQGPEFLTYFQNEAQLEKSRLLSDRFSAERPKGSFSTLEIQRTEQGDSAMYLCASSSSDRGNSEAFFGQGTRLTVV.

This clonotype has at least ten counts. The chain links TRBV9 to TRBJ2-5; 8 nucleotides agree with TRBD1. The V gene's germline CDR1 is SGDLS and CDR2 YYNGEE. The CDR3 is 15 amino acids. After removal of 0 bases from V and 3 bases from J, the junction contained 4 bases not matched to a gene. The CDR3 spells CASSVAPTGEETQYF. The CDR3 nucleotides read TGTGCCAGCAGCGTAGCCCCGACAGGGGAAGAGACCCAGTACTTC.

This rearrangement joins TRBV29-1 to TRBJ1-1; D is unclear. Germline V gene lookup returns CDR1 SQVTM and CDR2 ANQGSEA. The CDR3 has 12 residues. Trimming removed 2 bases from V and 1 base from J, with 5 bases in between. The CDR3, as DNA: TGCAGCGTTGAATCAGGGAACACTGAAGCTTTCTTT. It specifies CSVESGNTEAFF.

This clonotype was detected ten times or more. This rearrangement joins TRBV6-1 to TRBJ2-7; 7 positions match TRBD1. V lost 4 bases, J lost 2 bases, and 2 bases stayed unmatched. The CDR3 spans 13 residues. Germline V gives CDR1 MNHNS, CDR2 SASEGT. CDR3 sequence reads: CASSAGQPYEQYF. The CDR3 DNA reads as TGTGCCAGCAGTGCGGGACAGCCCTACGAGCAGTACTTC.

The chain links TRBV20-1 to TRBJ1-5; weak D call: TRBD1 (6 bases). The CDR3 spans 17 residues. Trimming took 0 bases from V and 0 from J, leaving 15 bases between them. Germline V lookup: CDR1 DFQATT, CDR2 SNEGSKA (reference sequence). The CDR3 nucleotides read TGCAGTGCTAGAGACCCCGCGGGGGCGTATAGCAATCAGCCCCAGCATTTT. Translated: CSARDPAGAYSNQPQHF.

This chain links TRBV3-1 with TRBJ1-3; D is unresolved. In germline, CDR1 is LGHDT, CDR2 YNNKEL (reference sequence). Trimming took 4 bases from V and 5 from J, leaving 18 bases between them. The CDR3 contains 16 residues. The CDR3 loop reads CASSPYRTAERNTIYF. CDR3 in DNA: TGTGCCAGCAGCCCCTATCGGACGGCCGAAAGAAACACCATATATTTT.

This clonotype has at least ten counts. V gene TRBV19 combines with J gene TRBJ2-2; D gene uncertain. The V end was cut by 4 bases, the J end by 3 bases, with 3 bases between. This CDR3 contains 12 residues. Germline V gene lookup returns CDR1 LNHDA and CDR2 SQIVND (reference sequence). Here the CDR3 reads CASSTDTGELFF. The CDR3 coding sequence is TGTGCCAGTAGTACTGACACCGGGGAGCTGTTTTTT.

Many counts were recorded for this clonotype. This chain connects TRBV25-1 to TRBJ2-7; 8 nucleotides agree with TRBD1. Per the germline V gene, CDR1 is MGHDK and CDR2 is SYGVNS. Trimming cost V 2 bases and J 4 bases; bases outside gene matches: 4. CDR3 length: 14 residues. The chain's CDR3 is CASSERTGTYEQYF. CDR3 sequence (DNA): TGTGCCAGCAGTGAACGGACAGGGACTTACGAGCAGTACTTC.

This clonotype has ten or more counts. A much larger clone lies one base from this, so it may be a read error. This is likely a read error, given that the CDR3 carries no conserved phenylalanine or tryptophan at its end. The genes are TRBV7-2 and TRBJ2-5; D gene uncertain. The CDR3 extends over 14 amino acids. CDR1 SGHTA and CDR2 FQGNSA come from the germline V gene. Trimming cost V 5 bases and J 4 bases, with 14 bases left between them. In nucleotides, the CDR3 is TGTGCCAGCAGCCCACACGACACTGGAGAGACCCAGTACTCC. It specifies CASSPHDTGETQYS.

This clonotype was counted only a few times. The chain recombines TRBV19 with TRBJ2-1; tentatively, D is TRBD2 (6 bases). The CDR3 is 14 residues long. Trimming left V 1 base short and J 3 bases short, with 7 bases between. Germline V gene data show CDR1 as LNHDA and CDR2 as SQIVND (reference sequence). The CDR3 bases are TGTGCCAGTAGTATAGGGGACTTCTACAATGAGCAGTTCTTC. This gives the protein CASSIGDFYNEQFF.

Worth noting for this clonotype: The junction and the germline gene differ at one end; a read error may be behind it. The chain joins TRBV5-1 to TRBJ2-2, with D possibly matching TRBD2 (5 bases). Germline assignment: CDR1 SGHRS and CDR2 YFSETQ. This CDR3 is built from 12 residues. CDR3 sequence: CASSFNTGELVF. As DNA, the CDR3 is TGCGCCAGCAGCTTCAATACCGGGGAGCTGGTTTTT.